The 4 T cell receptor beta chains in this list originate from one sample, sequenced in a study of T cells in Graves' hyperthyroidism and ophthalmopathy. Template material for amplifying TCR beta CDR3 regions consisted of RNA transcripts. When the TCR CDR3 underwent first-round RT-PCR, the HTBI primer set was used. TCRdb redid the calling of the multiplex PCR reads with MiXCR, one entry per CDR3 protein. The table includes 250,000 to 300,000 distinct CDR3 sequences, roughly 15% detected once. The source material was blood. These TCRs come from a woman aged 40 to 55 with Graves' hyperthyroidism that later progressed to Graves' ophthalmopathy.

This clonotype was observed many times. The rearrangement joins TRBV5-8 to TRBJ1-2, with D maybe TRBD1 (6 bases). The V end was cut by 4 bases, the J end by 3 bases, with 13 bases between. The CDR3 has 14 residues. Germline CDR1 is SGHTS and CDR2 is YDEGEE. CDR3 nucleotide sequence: TGTGCCAGCAGCAGGCAGGGGAGGGACTATGGCTACACCTTC. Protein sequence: CASSRQGRDYGYTF.

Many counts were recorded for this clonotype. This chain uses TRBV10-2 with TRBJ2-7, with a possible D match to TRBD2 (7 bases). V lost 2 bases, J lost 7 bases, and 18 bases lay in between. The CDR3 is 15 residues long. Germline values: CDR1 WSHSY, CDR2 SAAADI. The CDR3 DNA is TGCGCCAGCAGTGAGGCAGGGGACTATGGGGGAGAGCAGTACTTC. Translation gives CASSEAGDYGGEQYF.

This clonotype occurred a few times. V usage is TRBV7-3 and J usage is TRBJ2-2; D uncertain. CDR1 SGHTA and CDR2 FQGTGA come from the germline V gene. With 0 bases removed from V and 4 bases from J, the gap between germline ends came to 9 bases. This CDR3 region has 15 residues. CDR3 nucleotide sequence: TGTGCCAGCAGCTTAACGGGGTGGGGCACCGGGGAGCTGTTTTTT. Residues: CASSLTGWGTGELFF.

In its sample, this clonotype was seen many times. CDR3 nucleotides: TGCGCCAGCAGCTTCAGGGGGGCTAATGAAAAACTGTTTTTT. Translated, it gives CASSFRGANEKLFF. The chain employs TRBV5-1 and TRBJ1-4; TRBD1 aligns across 7 bases. CDR3 length: 14 amino acids. Germline trimming cut 2 bases from V and 3 bases from J; bases unmatched to any gene: 1. Germline CDR1 is SGHRS and CDR2 is YFSETQ.